The clone carrying this T cell receptor (beta chain) was seen more than once but under ten times. Its specificity is unknown. Lesional scalp punch biopsies and peripheral blood came from alopecia areata patients. CD4+ and CD8+ T cells were sorted from PBMCs stained for CD3, CD4 and CD8. This sample is part of a study of CD8+ T cells in alopecia areata. Across the study: For 6 to 18 months, tofacitinib was taken, and 6 months off drug followed. Overall study findings and caveats: Scalp sample data also include resident alphabeta T cells from normal skin.

This CDR3 spans 15 amino acids. CDR1 and CDR2 (germline): ENHRY, SYGVKD. Trimming cost V 5 bases and J 4 bases; bases outside gene matches: 7. RNA extraction was followed by reverse transcription into cDNA, which acted as the sequencing template. Profiling relied on immunoSEQ multiplex PCR, and the TCRdb table lists in-frame clones only, not all of them. The data show some 120,000 clones, around three fifths seen once. This clonotype was sampled from a human donor with alopecia areata. The chain is built from TRBV10-3 and TRBJ2-2, with 7 bases aligning to TRBD2. The sequenced sample was CD4+ T cells sorted from blood, obtained at week 0. The chain's CDR3 is CAISTREKSTGELFF. CDR3 sequence (DNA): TGTGCCATCAGTACGCGGGAGAAGAGCACCGGGGAGCTGTTTTTT.